The clone carrying this T cell receptor beta chain was counted only a few times. No antigen is known for it. TCRdb passed the 5' RACE reads through MiXCR, listing each CDR3 protein once. There are a few hundred thousand distinct CDR3 sequences in the sample; about 7% occur only once, and roughly 0.86% lies in the top ten. These data come from a study of T cells after yellow fever vaccination. Points from the study as a whole: The booster saw the reappearance of most primary-vaccination clones (roughly 97% CD4, roughly 87% CD8).

Germline V gene data show CDR1 as SGHDN and CDR2 as FVKESK. There are 17 residues in the CDR3. Trimming removed 0 bases at V and 3 bases at J, with 15 bases between. The receptor was derived from a young man who received the YFV17D yellow fever vaccine. The sequencing used CD4+ T cells sorted from PBMCs, collected 15 days after the yellow fever booster vaccination. This rearrangement joins TRBV14 to TRBJ2-1; maybe TRBD1 (5 bases). The CDR3 nucleotides are TGTGCCAGCAGCCAAGATCAGGGTAATCGAATCTACAATGAGCAGTTCTTC. It yields the protein CASSQDQGNRIYNEQFF.